This TCR beta chain was retrieved from a study of post-analysis software for immune sequencing data. Study summary: In terms of disease course, relapsing-remitting, secondary progressive and progressive-relapsing multiple sclerosis were included.

With 7 bases clipped from V and 10 bases from J, the junction kept 10 bases outside the gene matches. Germline-derived CDR1 and CDR2 are SQVTM and ANQGSEA. The CDR3 totals 12 residues. This clonotype was picked up a small number of times. What it binds is unknown. Study-wide results and limits: There were roughly five TRBV segments more frequent in patients than controls, and TRBV5-6, TRBV5-1 and TRBV20-1 were among them.

TCR beta libraries were prepared from cDNA with unique molecular identifiers. TCRdb reprocessed the PCR reads with MiXCR, giving one entry per CDR3 protein. Counted here are roughly 700,000 distinct CDR3 sequences, about 27% occurring once; the ten biggest clones make up approximately 0.6%. The V and J genes are TRBV29-1 and TRBJ1-1; TRBD1 agrees at 9 bases. The receptor's source is a girl aged 10-17 years with multiple sclerosis. Sequenced: blood. The CDR3 DNA reads TGCAGCGGTACCGGGACAGGGCTTCTAGCTTTCTTT. It is translated as CSGTGTGLLAFF. The variable domain in full, completed from reference TRBV29-1 and TRBJ1-1, reads SAVISQKPSRDICQRGTSLTIQCQVDSQVTMMFWYRQQPGQSLTLIATANQGSEATYESGFVIDKFPISRPNLTFSTLTVSNMSPEDSSIYLCSGTGTGLLAFFGQGTRLTVV.